Sequencing of this T cell receptor beta chain was carried out in a study of T cells expressing NK-cell markers. Study summary: Cells sorted as CD3+CD56+NKG2C+, CD3+CD56+NKG2C- and CD3+CD56-NKG2C+ T cells supplied the TCR beta repertoires. HCMV seropositivity characterized most of the eight sequenced donors, and seronegativity one. Study-wide points: Six of the donors carried dominant NKG2C+ clonotypes that took up roughly 1.0-8% of their CD8+ T cells. There were a handful of donors in whom these clonotypes also led the CD3+CD56-NKG2C+ fraction.

Comments on this clonotype: Its specificity is not known.

Reprocessing the 5' RACE reads, TCRdb reports a single entry for every CDR3 protein and omits DNA. In all, the sample yields a few hundred thousand distinct CDR3 sequences. Germline V gene sequence: CDR1 LNHDA, CDR2 SQIVND (reference sequence). CDR3 length equals 15 residues. The sequence came from a woman aged 45-59 years in good health. Sequenced sample: blood T cells: a sorted CD56 or NKG2C T cell subset, CD4+ or CD8+ T cells, or bulk PBMC T cells (not recorded which). The rearrangement uses TRBV19 and TRBJ2-1; the TRBD1 assignment by TCRdb is unverifiable without DNA. CDR3: CASSTLWKGIGEQFF.